This is a list of T cell receptor beta chains from one sample in a study of blood T cell repertoires in COVID-19. The assay was immunoSEQ multiplex PCR, and TCRdb's table has in-frame clones only and misses some. The sample yields roughly 390,000 clones, around 87% seen once. What was sequenced was peripheral blood. The source of these receptors is a woman aged 30 to 39 with COVID-19, enrolled during active disease. Both conserved end residues are part of each CDR3. A D gene is named only where the DNA matches it firmly. Clone size, where shown, is once, few, many, or a class for clones that have expanded.

clone_size d_call j_call v_call cdr3_length cdr3_nt cdr3_aa
once NA TRBJ2-7 TRBV5-1 17 TGCGCCAGCAGCTGGGGCCCATGGTCGGGAGTAGGTTACGAGCAGTACTTC CASSWGPWSGVGYEQYF
NA NA TRBJ2-7 TRBV7-2 17 TGTGCCAGCAGCTGGCAAATAAGGGCCCAGGGCTCCTACGAGCAGTACTTC CASSWQIRAQGSYEQYF
few TRBD2 TRBJ2-3 TRBV5-4 17 TGTGCCAGCAGCTCCCGGACTAGCGGGAGTGGCACAGATACGCAGTATTTT CASSSRTSGSGTDTQYF
NA TRBD1 TRBJ2-7 TRBV28 15 TGTGCCAGCAGTTTGTATTGGGACAGGCCTAGGGAGCAGTACTTC CASSLYWDRPREQYF
NA NA TRBJ1-4 TRBV6-5 15 TGTGCCAGCTCCTTCCGCGGCAGGGCCGACGGAGAACTGTTTTTT CASSFRGRADGELFF
NA NA TRBJ2-1 TRBV27 14 TGTGCCAGCTCGGTTTCTACCTCCTACAATGAGCAGTTCTTC CASSVSTSYNEQFF
NA TRBD2 TRBJ2-7 TRBV7-3 14 TGTGCCAGCAGCCCTAGCGGGGGTCCCTACGAGCAGTACTTC CASSPSGGPYEQYF
once TRBD1 TRBJ2-2 TRBV18 14 TGTGCCAGCTCACCTGGGACAGCCTCCGGGGAGCTGTTTTTT CASSPGTASGELFF
NA NA TRBJ1-2 TRBV10-3 15 TGTGCCATCAGTGCCCCGGGAACATCTAACTATGGCTACACCTTC CAISAPGTSNYGYTF
NA TRBD2 TRBJ2-1 TRBV10-1 15 TGCGCCAGCAGCCCCGGGACTAGCGGGGCCAATGAGCAGTTCTTC CASSPGTSGANEQFF
NA TRBD1 TRBJ2-7 TRBV11-2 17 TGTGCCAGCAGCTTAGTGGCAGGGGGATCAATATCCTACGAGCAGTACTTC CASSLVAGGSISYEQYF
NA NA TRBJ1-6 TRBV30 14 TGTGCCTGGACTTACGCCGCGGGGGATTCACCCCTCCACTTT CAWTYAAGDSPLHF
once NA TRBJ2-7 TRBV2 14 TGTGCCAGCAGAACAGGGAACCTAGGCTACGAGCAGTACTTC CASRTGNLGYEQYF
NA TRBD2 TRBJ2-2 TRBV7-3 15 TGTGCCAGCAGCCTAGCGGGAGGACGGGAAGGGGAGCTGTTTTTT CASSLAGGREGELFF
NA TRBD2 TRBJ2-2 TRBV28 13 TGTGCCAGCAGTTTGGGGGGGGCCGGGGAGCTGTTTTTT CASSLGGAGELFF
NA TRBD2 TRBJ2-1 TRBV11-2 17 TGTGCCAGCTTGAGGATACTAGCGGGAGGGCCGGACAATGAGCAGTTCTTC CASLRILAGGPDNEQFF
NA NA TRBJ2-5 TRBV13 12 TGTGCCAGCAGCTCCAACCAAGAGACCCAGTACTTC CASSSNQETQYF
NA NA TRBJ2-5 TRBV3-1/TRBV3-2 12 TGTGCCAGCAGCGACAGGTTCGAGACCCAGTACTTC CASSDRFETQYF
once NA TRBJ2-7 TRBV7-9 13 TGTGCCAGCAGCCCCGACAACTCCTACGAGCAGTACTTC CASSPDNSYEQYF
NA NA TRBJ2-4 TRBV2 14 TGTGCCAGCAGTGAATTAGTAGCCAAAAACATTCAGTACTTC CASSELVAKNIQYF
NA NA TRBJ2-7 TRBV9 14 TGTGCCAGCAGCGTAGTGGGCACGGACTCCGAGCAGTACTTC CASSVVGTDSEQYF
NA NA TRBJ2-2 TRBV4-1 15 TGCGCCAGCACCCTCGGGTACTCGAACACCGGGGAGCTGTTTTTT CASTLGYSNTGELFF
NA TRBD1 TRBJ1-1 TRBV11-1 14 TGTGCCAGCAGCTCAGGACAGGGAGGCACTGAAGCTTTCTTT CASSSGQGGTEAFF
NA TRBD2 TRBJ2-2 TRBV28 16 TGTGCCAGCAGATCGGAGCGGGAGTTAAACACCGGGGAGCTGTTTTTT CASRSERELNTGELFF